This is a list of T cell receptor beta chains from one sample in a study of shared clonotypes between healthy human individuals. Clones were sequenced by immunoSEQ multiplex PCR, and TCRdb holds only the in-frame ones, with some missing. This sample carries about 2.4 million clones, approximately 94% of them seen once, and the ten largest clones take about 0.39%. Specimen: naive CD4+ T cells from PBMCs. The receptors derive from a man between 18 and 29 years old in good health. Some clones in this sample may be carry-over from other donors' samples. Both conserved end residues are part of each CDR3. D genes are given only for firm matches. Some rows have no size entry. The others give once, few or many, or a class for an expanded clone.

cdr3_length j_call d_call v_call clone_size cdr3_aa cdr3_nt
15 TRBJ1-2 TRBD1 TRBV28 . CASRETGANTYGYTF TGTGCCAGCAGGGAGACAGGGGCTAATACCTATGGCTACACCTTC
14 TRBJ2-1 . TRBV29-1 . CSVLRVPSFGEQFF TGCAGCGTCCTCCGGGTCCCCTCGTTTGGTGAGCAGTTCTTC
17 TRBJ2-1 . TRBV30 once CAWSDRLGRRPYNEQFF TGTGCCTGGAGCGATCGACTAGGCCGTCGTCCTTACAATGAGCAGTTCTTC
11 TRBJ1-2 . TRBV29-1 . CSVGTVQGYTF TGCAGCGTTGGGACAGTCCAGGGCTACACCTTC
14 TRBJ1-5 . TRBV18 . CASSPMTGDQPQHF TGTGCCAGCTCACCAATGACAGGAGATCAGCCCCAGCATTTT
15 TRBJ1-3 . TRBV6-5 . CASSYQPSSGNTIYF TGTGCCAGCAGTTACCAACCTAGCTCTGGAAACACCATATATTTT
14 TRBJ2-1 . TRBV5-1 . CASKSEPPYNEQFF TGCGCCAGCAAAAGCGAACCTCCTTACAATGAGCAGTTCTTC
16 TRBJ1-3 . TRBV7-6 . CASSLGAGAPGNTIYF TGTGCCAGCAGCTTAGGCGCTGGGGCTCCCGGAAACACCATATATTTT
15 TRBJ2-5 TRBD2 TRBV19 . CASSIRAGGPETQYF TGTGCCAGTAGTATAAGGGCGGGAGGGCCGGAGACCCAGTACTTC
14 TRBJ2-7 . TRBV27 . CASSLKGGTYEQYF TGTGCCAGCAGCCTCAAAGGGGGGACCTACGAGCAGTACTTC
14 TRBJ1-2 . TRBV12-5 . CASGLRGRSYGYTF TGTGCTAGTGGTTTGCGCGGACGGAGCTATGGCTACACCTTC
17 TRBJ1-5 . TRBV7-3 . CASSLITLRASNQPQHF TGTGCCAGCAGCTTAATTACCCTCCGGGCCTCCAATCAGCCCCAGCATTTT
13 TRBJ2-7 TRBD1 TRBV5-1 . CASSGTDSYEQYF TGCGCCAGCAGCGGGACAGACTCCTACGAGCAGTACTTC
15 TRBJ1-4 . TRBV21-1 . CASSTKVRRGEKLFF TGTGCCAGCAGCACAAAAGTTCGGAGGGGGGAAAAACTGTTTTTT
13 TRBJ1-1 . TRBV29-1 . CSVARHLGTEAFF TGCAGCGTTGCCCGTCACCTCGGCACTGAAGCTTTCTTT